A few counts support the clone carrying this TCR beta chain. Its antigen is still unknown. Looked up from germline, CDR1 is ENHRY and CDR2 is SYGVKD. Unmatched junction bases numbered 8, after V lost 3 bases and J lost 0 bases. The CDR3 is made up of 17 amino acids. As to time point: blood 2 weeks post-SBRT. The treatment here: 15 Gy SBRT to primary tumor, nephrectomy 4 weeks later. After SBRT, blood was collected at 2 and 4 weeks, plus baseline. The sample belongs to a study of radiation and T cells in renal cell carcinoma. Study-level results: Baseline intratumoral clonotype presence is unknown without pretreatment biopsies.

Assay used: immunoSEQ multiplex PCR; TCRdb lists only in-frame clones, some missing. Here the sample spans more than 95,000 clones, 81% being singletons. This clonotype originated in a man aged 45-60 years with renal cell carcinoma. The specimen comprised blood, sampled from a patient whose treatment included radiotherapy and nephrectomy. V is TRBV10-3 and J is TRBJ2-1; 7 bases are a match to TRBD1. CDR3 DNA: TGTGCCATCAGTGACCCCAGGGGACAGAGCTCCTACAATGAGCAGTTCTTC. This gives the protein CAISDPRGQSSYNEQFF.